This entry is about one T cell receptor (beta chain). The antigen this receptor binds is unknown. No clone much larger than this one lies a single base away; base qualities are absent. Its CDR3 holds 15 amino acids, cysteine through phenylalanine. The retained sequence is limited to the CDR3, 45 bases, with the frame set at the first base. For this chain, trimming is 5 bases at the V end and 3 bases at the J end, and the number of junction bases without a gene match is 8. The CDR1 and CDR2 encoded by the germline V gene (reference sequence) are SEHNR and FQNEAQ. Libraries of naive CD8 T cells were built from anywhere between roughly 17,000 and 1,100,000 sorted cells, with 10%, 30% or 50% of the purified RNA used. Naive CD8 T cells were FACS-sorted as CD8+CD4-CCR7+CD45RA+ on a BD FACSAria II into RLT Plus buffer. Detection sensitivity was tested by spiking Jurkat RNA equal to about eleven TCR copies' worth into samples containing 20,000-1,000,000 naive CD8 T cells. CD8 T cells were enriched with RosetteSep CD8+ T Cell Enrichment Cocktail and Ficoll-Paque, followed by ACK red cell lysis.

This entry comes from a study of molecular identifiers for immune sequencing clone quantification listed by TCRdb under 2018. For the wider study: In a replicate experiment, RNA from 20,000 or 100,000 naive CD8 T cells was split into five aliquots, four of which were sequenced. CD8 T cells were used in a methods study to benchmark molecular-identifier clustering-based TCR repertoire sequencing (MIDCIRS) and TCR RNA copy counting.

Overall study results and their limits: Spiked-in Jurkat TCR RNA equal to a single cell's worth was reported to be detectable even within 1,100,000 naive CD8 T cells. Without barcode sub-clustering, chimeric consensus sequences inflated TCR diversity; chimeras reached as high as 47%. Highly expanded clone sizes could be underestimated if identical TCR molecules share a barcode. Naive libraries contained spiked-in Jurkat TCR RNA (roughly 10 copies' worth), which is not part of the donor repertoire. Modeling gave about three recovered TCR RNA copies per cell versus 9.5 to 10 by digital PCR, implying approximately 30% capture efficiency. Clones above 20 RNA copies held over 97% of molecules in CMV-specific effector cells but under 1% in naive cells.

The library was made by PCR. These reads were obtained on an Illumina HiSeq 4000. Bulk TCR libraries were generated as previously described, with the TCR primers listed in Table S5 used. Total RNA was purified with the Qiagen AllPrep DNA/RNA kit. Before any analysis, reads coming from multiple sequencing runs of the same library were combined into one pool. From the authors' description of their analysis: Only reads with exact TCR constant sequence were kept, trimmed to 150 nt, and grouped by their 12-nt molecular barcodes. Reads in each barcode group were sub-clustered using a 15% Levenshtein threshold, and a quality-weighted consensus sequence was built for each RNA molecule. Non-functional sequences were excluded, and lower-count sequences lying one edit away from another sequence were also excluded. Barcode sub-clusters with fewer than 20% of the maximum read count were removed, based on fitting two negative binomial distributions. TCRdb trimmed the raw reads at Q25, called clones with MiXCR and kept productive beta chains. When rows share a CDR3 protein, they turn into one entry using the most common DNA and genes. The V and J calls shown here were made by TCRdb, not taken from the authors' results. This sample has hundreds of thousands of distinct CDR3 sequences in its table, and roughly 21% of those were observed once. The ten largest clones add up to roughly 0.9% of the sample.

The chain was built from TRBV7-9 and TRBJ2-7, with 9 junctional bases fitting TRBD2. The sequenced sample was naive CD8+ T cells from blood, with Jurkat cell RNA spiked in. This specimen's cell subset or site label, per the study, means: FACS-sorted CD8+CD4-CCR7+CD45RA+ naive T cells. The TCR sequence derives from a human donor in good health. Some libraries in this study had Jurkat cell RNA spiked in. The CDR3 region has the sequence CASSAPSGTFYEQYF. DNA sequence: TGTGCCAGCAGCGCCCCTAGCGGGACCTTCTACGAGCAGTACTTC.